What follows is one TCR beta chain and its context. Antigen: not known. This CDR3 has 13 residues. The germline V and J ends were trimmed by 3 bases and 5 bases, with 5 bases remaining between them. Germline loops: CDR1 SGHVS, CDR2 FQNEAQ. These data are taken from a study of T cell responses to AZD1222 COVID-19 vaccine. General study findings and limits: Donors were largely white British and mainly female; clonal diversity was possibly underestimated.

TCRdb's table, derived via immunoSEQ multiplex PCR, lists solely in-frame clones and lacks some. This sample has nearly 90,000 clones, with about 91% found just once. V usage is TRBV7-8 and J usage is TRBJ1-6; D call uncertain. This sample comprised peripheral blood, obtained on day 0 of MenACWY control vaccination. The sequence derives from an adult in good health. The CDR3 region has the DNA TGTGCCAGCAGCTTTGATAATAATTCACCCCTCCACTTT. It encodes CASSFDNNSPLHF.